The rows below give T cell receptor beta chains drawn from one sample of a study of neurological immune-mediated disorders. TCRdb analysed the 5' RACE reads with MiXCR anew, one entry per CDR3 protein. In the table there are about 59,000 distinct CDR3 sequences, roughly 3.5% of which are singletons. Source material: PBMCs. These receptors all stem from a woman aged 50 to 60 with multiple sclerosis. Both conserved end residues are part of each CDR3. Each record gives: J gene, V gene, clone size, D gene, CDR3 DNA, CDR3 protein. D genes are given only for firm matches. A row's size may be missing; if present it is once, few, many or a size class.

J: TRBJ2-5
V: TRBV29-1
size: many
D: NA
DNA: TGCAGCGTGACCGTAGGACTTACGTACCAAGAGACCCAGTACTTC
CDR3: CSVTVGLTYQETQYF

J: TRBJ2-1
V: TRBV28
size: many
D: NA
DNA: TGTGCCAGCAGTTTAGGTCTCCCATCCCTGTTCTTC
CDR3: CASSLGLPSLFF

J: TRBJ1-4
V: TRBV6-6
size: many
D: NA
DNA: TGTGCCAGCGCGGATATGATGGGTGAAAAACTGTTTTTT
CDR3: CASADMMGEKLFF

J: TRBJ1-1
V: TRBV3-1
size: NA
D: NA
DNA: TGTGCCAGCAGCCTATATGAGGGAGTGGGGACTGAAGCTTTCTTT
CDR3: CASSLYEGVGTEAFF

J: TRBJ2-1
V: TRBV20-1
size: few
D: TRBD2
DNA: TGCAGTGCCCGGGATAGCGGGAGAGGCTACAATGAGCAGTTCTTC
CDR3: CSARDSGRGYNEQFF

J: TRBJ2-7
V: TRBV20-1
size: many
D: NA
DNA: TGCAGTGCTAGAGAGGCGGGGTCCCCCTACGAGCAGTACTTC
CDR3: CSAREAGSPYEQYF

J: TRBJ2-2
V: TRBV7-8
size: many
D: NA
DNA: TGTGCCAGCAGCTTAGTTGCGGGGTGGACCGGGGAGCTGTTTTTT
CDR3: CASSLVAGWTGELFF

J: TRBJ2-5
V: TRBV28
size: many
D: TRBD2
DNA: TGTGCCAGCAGTTTAGTTGGCGGGAGGGCCGGTGAGACCCAGTACTTC
CDR3: CASSLVGGRAGETQYF

J: TRBJ2-7
V: TRBV20-1
size: many
D: NA
DNA: TGCAGTGCCGAAAGAACAGGGAACGAGCAGTACTTC
CDR3: CSAERTGNEQYF

J: TRBJ1-2
V: TRBV4-2
size: few
D: NA
DNA: TGTGCCAGCAGCCAAGTGCTGGGATCGGGAGGCTACACCTTC
CDR3: CASSQVLGSGGYTF

J: TRBJ2-1
V: TRBV11-2
size: many
D: TRBD2
DNA: TGTGCCAGCAGCTCCCTTCGCGGGAGGCCCGGTGAGCAGTTCTTC
CDR3: CASSSLRGRPGEQFF

J: TRBJ2-7
V: TRBV5-5
size: many
D: NA
DNA: TGTGCCAGCAGCTCAACAGGGACCTACGAGCAGTACTTC
CDR3: CASSSTGTYEQYF

J: TRBJ2-4
V: TRBV7-9
size: NA
D: TRBD1
DNA: TGTGCAGTGACAGGGGGCGGTAAAAACATTCAGTACTTC
CDR3: CAVTGGGKNIQYF

J: TRBJ2-1
V: TRBV20-1
size: many
D: TRBD2
DNA: TGCAGTGCCCCGGCCCCGGGAGGCTATGAGCAGTTCTTC
CDR3: CSAPAPGGYEQFF

J: TRBJ2-5
V: TRBV20-1
size: many
D: TRBD2
DNA: TGCAGTGCCAGGCCAGCGGGGCTTTCAAGGGAGACCCAGTACTTC
CDR3: CSARPAGLSRETQYF